These 11 T cell receptor beta chains came from one sample sequenced in a study of blood T cell repertoires in COVID-19. TCRdb's copy holds only in-frame clones and misses some; the assay was immunoSEQ multiplex PCR. Of some 80,000 clones listed, 90% are singletons. Sample: peripheral blood. Every receptor here comes from a human donor in a cohort sampled during active COVID-19.

The chain links TRBV5-4 to TRBJ2-2; D unclear. Looked up from germline, CDR1 is SGHNT and CDR2 is YYREEE (reference sequence). CDR3 length: 15 amino acids. V was pared by 1 base and J by 0 bases, with 7 bases between. The CDR3 reads CASSLLEPNTGELFF. CDR3 DNA: TGTGCCAGCAGCTTGTTAGAGCCGAACACCGGGGAGCTGTTTTTT. Supplemented by reference TRBV5-4 and TRBJ2-2, the full variable domain reads ETGVTQSPTHLIKTRGQQVTLRCSSQSGHNTVSWYQQALGQGPQFIFQYYREEENGRGNFPPRFSGLQFPNYSSELNVNALELDDSALYLCASSLLEPNTGELFFGEGSRLTVL.

The chain recombines TRBV4-3 with TRBJ1-2, with TRBD1 as a possible D gene (5 bases). This CDR3 has 15 residues. Trimming removed 0 bases at V and 8 bases at J, with 16 bases between. The germline gives CDR1 LGHNA, CDR2 YSLEER. DNA of the CDR3: TGCGCCAGCAGCCAAGATCAGTGGGGCTCAAGGGGCTACACCTTC. As protein: CASSQDQWGSRGYTF.

The rearrangement joins TRBV5-4 to TRBJ2-1, with a tentative D call TRBD2 (7 bases). The CDR3 loop spans 15 amino acids. Trimming shortened V by 3 bases and J by 3 bases, and 13 bases separated the two germline ends. The germline V gene has CDR1 SGHNT and CDR2 YYREEE (reference sequence). CDR3 loop: CASSSGGRHYNEQFF. CDR3 coding DNA: TGTGCCAGCAGCTCGGGGGGCCGACACTACAATGAGCAGTTCTTC. The whole variable domain, remainder taken from reference TRBV5-4 and TRBJ2-1, is ETGVTQSPTHLIKTRGQQVTLRCSSQSGHNTVSWYQQALGQGPQFIFQYYREEENGRGNFPPRFSGLQFPNYSSELNVNALELDDSALYLCASSSGGRHYNEQFFGPGTRLTVL.

The chain combines TRBV5-1 with TRBJ2-1, with 13 positions matching TRBD2. This CDR3 contains 18 residues. Losses at the gene ends were 0 bases for V and 7 bases for J; bases not matched to a gene: 10. The germline gives CDR1 SGHRS, CDR2 YFSETQ. The CDR3: CASSLGVGGTSGINEQFF. CDR3 DNA sequence: TGCGCCAGCAGCTTGGGAGTTGGTGGGACTAGCGGGATAAATGAGCAGTTCTTC. Looking up the rest from reference TRBV5-1 and TRBJ2-1 gives the full variable domain: KAGVTQTPRYLIKTRGQQVTLSCSPISGHRSVSWYQQTPGQGLQFLFEYFSETQRNKGNFPGRFSGRQFSNSRSEMNVSTLELGDSALYLCASSLGVGGTSGINEQFFGPGTRLTVL.

This clone was observed once. The chain combines TRBV9 with TRBJ1-2; D unclear. Germline V gene lookup returns CDR1 SGDLS and CDR2 YYNGEE. The V end was cut by 0 bases, the J end by 8 bases, with 8 bases between. The CDR3 is made up of 12 amino acids. The chain's CDR3 is CASSVGLKGYTF. As DNA, the CDR3 is TGTGCCAGCAGCGTAGGACTAAAAGGCTACACCTTC.

The chain couples TRBV7-9 to TRBJ2-7, with unresolved D. V was trimmed by 1 base and J by 0 bases, leaving 7 bases between them. The CDR3 consists of 14 residues. Germline V gives CDR1 SEHNR, CDR2 FQNEAQ (reference sequence). As DNA, the CDR3 is TGTGCCAGCAGCTTAGTTCAGGCCTCCTACGAGCAGTACTTC. Translation gives CASSLVQASYEQYF. The full variable domain, in which reference TRBV7-9 and TRBJ2-7 provide the parts outside the CDR3, is DTGVSQNPRHKITKRGQNVTFRCDPISEHNRLYWYRQTLGQGPEFLTYFQNEAQLEKSRLLSDRFSAERPKGSFSTLEIQRTEQGDSAMYLCASSLVQASYEQYFGPGTRLTVT.

J is TRBJ2-7 and V is TRBV9, with 8 bases identical to TRBD1. This CDR3 is 15 amino acids long. V was pared by 0 bases and J by 6 bases, with 8 bases of the junction left unmatched. Germline loops: CDR1 SGDLS, CDR2 YYNGEE. The DNA of the CDR3 is TGTGCCAGCAGCGTAGGGGGACAGGCTCCTTTCGAGCAGTACTTC. Translated: CASSVGGQAPFEQYF.

The chain has TRBV5-1 and TRBJ2-3, with TRBD2 matching over 8 bases. J gave up 3 bases and V 5 bases, and 5 bases lay outside the gene matches. CDR3 length equals 14 residues. Germline V gene sequence: CDR1 SGHRS, CDR2 YFSETQ. The CDR3 nucleotides are TGCGCCAGCAGAACAGGGACTAGAACAGATACGCAGTATTTT. Protein: CASRTGTRTDTQYF.

The rearrangement links TRBV29-1 to TRBJ1-5; 9 nucleotides match TRBD1. The CDR3 runs to 18 residues. Germline V gene data show CDR1 as SQVTM and CDR2 as ANQGSEA. Trimming removed 6 bases from V and 3 bases from J; junction bases left unmatched: 18. The CDR3 sequence: CSVLGTGTGLRDNQPQHF. The CDR3 DNA sequence: TGCAGCGTACTGGGTACCGGGACAGGGTTGCGAGACAATCAGCCCCAGCATTTT.

The gene calls are TRBV27 and TRBJ2-1; 7 bases fit TRBD2. The V and J ends lost 3 bases and 3 bases, in that order; junction bases with no gene match: 8. CDR3 length equals 16 residues. Per the germline V gene, CDR1 is MNHEY and CDR2 is SMNVEV (reference sequence). The chain's CDR3 is CASSFLGGSGYNEQFF. The CDR3, as DNA: TGTGCCAGCAGTTTCCTTGGCGGGAGTGGCTACAATGAGCAGTTCTTC.

The V gene is TRBV7-2, the J gene TRBJ1-2; possible D gene TRBD1, 6 bases. The V gene's germline CDR1 is SGHTA and CDR2 FQGNSA. The CDR3 is 14 residues long. Trimming cost V 4 bases and J 5 bases, with 14 bases left between them. CDR3: CASSSPRGRYGYTF. In DNA, the CDR3 is TGTGCCAGCAGCTCCCCCAGGGGTCGTTATGGCTACACCTTC.